This T cell receptor beta chain originates from a study of shared clonotypes between healthy human individuals. The CDR3 is 15 amino acids. Germline CDR1 and CDR2: MDHEN and SYDVKM. Remarks on this clone: A read error may produce the germline difference seen at one junction end.

Investigators spread the genomic DNA of each subset evenly over several immunoSEQ plates. Clones were sequenced by immunoSEQ multiplex PCR, and TCRdb holds only the in-frame ones, with some missing. This repertoire shows 950,000 to 1,300,000 clones, around 76% found once; its top ten account for around 1.5%. Material: memory CD4+ T cells sorted from blood. The subset: CD45RA-negative fraction. The rearrangement joins TRBV28 to TRBJ1-4; the D is unclear. This clonotype was sampled from a young man in good health. The chain's CDR3 is CASSYNTGIDRGLIF. CDR3 DNA: TGTGCCAGCAGTTATAATACCGGAATCGACCGGGGATTAATTTTT.